This T cell receptor beta chain appears in the sequencing data of a study of T cell responses to AZD1222 COVID-19 vaccine. Sequencing was performed with immunoSEQ multiplex PCR; in TCRdb, only in-frame clones are kept and a portion is missing. The sample contains tens of thousands of clones, roughly 84% of which appear only once. In its sample, this clone was seen once. There are 13 residues in the CDR3. The germline V and J ends were trimmed by 4 bases and 3 bases, with 12 bases remaining between them. Germline values: CDR1 GTSNPN, CDR2 SVGIG (reference sequence). The V and J genes are TRBV30 and TRBJ1-1, with D uncertain. The source material was peripheral blood, sampled 28 days after the second AZD1222 dose. The sequence was obtained from an adult who received the AZD1222 COVID-19 vaccine. CDR3 DNA: TGTGCCTGGAACCAACATCTCGACACTGAAGCTTTCTTT. This codes for CAWNQHLDTEAFF.